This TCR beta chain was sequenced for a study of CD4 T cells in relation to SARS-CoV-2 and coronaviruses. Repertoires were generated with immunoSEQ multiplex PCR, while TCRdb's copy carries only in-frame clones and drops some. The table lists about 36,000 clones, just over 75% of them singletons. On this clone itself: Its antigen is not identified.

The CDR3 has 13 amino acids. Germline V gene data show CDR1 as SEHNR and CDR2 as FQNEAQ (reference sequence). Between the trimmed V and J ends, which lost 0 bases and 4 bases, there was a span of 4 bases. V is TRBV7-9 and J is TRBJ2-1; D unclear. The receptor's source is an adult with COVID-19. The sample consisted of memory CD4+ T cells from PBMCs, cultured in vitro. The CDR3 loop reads CASSLALYNEQFF. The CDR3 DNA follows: TGTGCCAGCAGCTTAGCGCTGTACAATGAGCAGTTCTTC.